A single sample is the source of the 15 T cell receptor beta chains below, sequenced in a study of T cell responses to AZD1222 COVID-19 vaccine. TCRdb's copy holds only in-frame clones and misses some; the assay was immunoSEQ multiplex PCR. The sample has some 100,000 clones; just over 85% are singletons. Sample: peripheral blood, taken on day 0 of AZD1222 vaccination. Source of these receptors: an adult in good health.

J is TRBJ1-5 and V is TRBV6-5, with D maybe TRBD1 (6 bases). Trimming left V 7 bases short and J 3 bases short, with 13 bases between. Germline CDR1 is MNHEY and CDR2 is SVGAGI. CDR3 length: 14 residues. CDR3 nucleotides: TGTGCCAGCACCTCAGGACAGATCAATCAGCCCCAGCATTTT. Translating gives CASTSGQINQPQHF.

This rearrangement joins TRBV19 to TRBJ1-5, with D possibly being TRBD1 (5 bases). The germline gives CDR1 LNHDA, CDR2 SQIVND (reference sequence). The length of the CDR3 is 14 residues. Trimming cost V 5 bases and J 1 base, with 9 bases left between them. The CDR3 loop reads CASSLQVSNQPQHF. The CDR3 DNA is TGTGCCAGTAGTTTACAGGTCAGCAATCAGCCCCAGCATTTT.

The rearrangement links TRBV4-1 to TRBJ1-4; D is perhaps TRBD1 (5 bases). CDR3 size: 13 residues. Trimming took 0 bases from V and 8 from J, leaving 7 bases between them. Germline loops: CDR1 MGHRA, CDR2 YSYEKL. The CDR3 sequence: CASSQDEGEKLFF. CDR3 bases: TGCGCCAGCAGCCAAGATGAGGGGGAAAAACTGTTTTTT.

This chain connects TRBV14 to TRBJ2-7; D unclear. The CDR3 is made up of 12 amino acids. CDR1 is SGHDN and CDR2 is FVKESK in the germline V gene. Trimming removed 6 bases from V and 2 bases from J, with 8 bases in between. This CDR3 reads CASRGQTYEQYF. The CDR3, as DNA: TGTGCCAGCAGGGGCCAGACCTACGAGCAGTACTTC.

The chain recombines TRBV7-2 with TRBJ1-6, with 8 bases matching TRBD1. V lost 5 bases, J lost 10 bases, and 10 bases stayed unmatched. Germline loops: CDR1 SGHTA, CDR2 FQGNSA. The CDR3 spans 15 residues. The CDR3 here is CASSPTPQGVSPLHF. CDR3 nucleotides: TGTGCCAGCAGCCCCACCCCACAGGGGGTCTCACCCCTCCACTTT.

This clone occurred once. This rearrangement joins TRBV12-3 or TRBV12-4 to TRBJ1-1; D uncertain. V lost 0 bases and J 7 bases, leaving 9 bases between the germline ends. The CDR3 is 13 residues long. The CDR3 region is CASSLALGDEAFF. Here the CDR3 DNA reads TGTGCCAGCAGTTTAGCGCTCGGGGATGAAGCTTTCTTT.

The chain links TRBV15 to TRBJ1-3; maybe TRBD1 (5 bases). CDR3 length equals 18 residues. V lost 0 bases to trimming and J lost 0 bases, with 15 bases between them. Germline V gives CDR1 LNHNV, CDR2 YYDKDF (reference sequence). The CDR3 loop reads CATSRDSIRVASGNTIYF. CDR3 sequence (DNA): TGTGCCACCAGCAGAGATTCAATCAGGGTCGCCTCTGGAAACACCATATATTTT.

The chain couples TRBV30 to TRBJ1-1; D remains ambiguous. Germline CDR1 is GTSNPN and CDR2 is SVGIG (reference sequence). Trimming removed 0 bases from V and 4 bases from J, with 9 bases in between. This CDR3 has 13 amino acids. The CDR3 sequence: CAWSVILGTEAFF. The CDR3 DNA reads TGTGCCTGGAGTGTAATCCTCGGCACTGAAGCTTTCTTT.

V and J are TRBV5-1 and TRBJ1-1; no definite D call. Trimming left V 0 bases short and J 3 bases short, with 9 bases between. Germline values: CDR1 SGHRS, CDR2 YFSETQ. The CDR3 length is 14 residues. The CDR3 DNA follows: TGCGCCAGCAGCTTGGAAGGCACGGACACTGAAGCTTTCTTT. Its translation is CASSLEGTDTEAFF.

The CDR3 nucleotides read TGTGCCAGCAGCTTTTCAGTGAACACTGAAGCTTTCTTT. Translating it yields CASSFSVNTEAFF. V usage is TRBV3-1 (or the pseudogene TRBV3-2) and J usage is TRBJ1-1, with D unclear. V lost 5 bases, J lost 0 bases, and 7 bases lay in between. The germline V gene has CDR1 LGHDT and CDR2 YNNKEL (reference sequence). CDR3 length: 13 residues.

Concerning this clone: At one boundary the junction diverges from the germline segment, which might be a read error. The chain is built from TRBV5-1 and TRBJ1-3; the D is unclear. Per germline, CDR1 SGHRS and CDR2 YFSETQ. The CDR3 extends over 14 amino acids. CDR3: CASSLGFSLAALQF. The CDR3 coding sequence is TGCGCCAGCAGCTTGGGCTTCTCCTTAGCAGCGCTACAGTTT.

The CDR3 nucleotides read TGTGCCAGCAGCCAAACTACAGGGGGCGATTCACCCCTCCACTTT. It specifies CASSQTTGGDSPLHF. V gene TRBV4-2 combines with J gene TRBJ1-6, with 9 bases identical to TRBD1. V lost 2 bases to trimming and J lost 8 bases; unmatched junction nucleotides: 4. The CDR3 runs 15 residues. Germline CDR1 reads LGHNA; CDR2 reads YNFKEQ.

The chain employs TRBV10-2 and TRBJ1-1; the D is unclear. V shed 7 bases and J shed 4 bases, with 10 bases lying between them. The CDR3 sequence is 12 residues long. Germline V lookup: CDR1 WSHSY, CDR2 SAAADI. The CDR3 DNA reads TGCGCCAGCATGGTGGGGTCCACTGAAGCTTTCTTT. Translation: CASMVGSTEAFF.

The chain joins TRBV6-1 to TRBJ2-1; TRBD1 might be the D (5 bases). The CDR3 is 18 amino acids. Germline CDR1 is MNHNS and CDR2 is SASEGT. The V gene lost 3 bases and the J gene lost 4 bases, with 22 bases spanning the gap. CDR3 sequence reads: CASSDSQVGPIRYNEQFF. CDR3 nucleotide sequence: TGTGCCAGCAGTGATAGTCAAGTGGGGCCTATCAGGTACAATGAGCAGTTCTTC.

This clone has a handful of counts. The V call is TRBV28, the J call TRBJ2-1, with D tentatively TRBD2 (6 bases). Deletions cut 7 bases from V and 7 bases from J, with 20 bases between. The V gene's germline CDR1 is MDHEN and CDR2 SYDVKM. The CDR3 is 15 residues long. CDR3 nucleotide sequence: TGTGCCAGCAACCGAATAGCGGCCCCGGTGAATGAGCAGTTCTTC. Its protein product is CASNRIAAPVNEQFF.